The 2 T cell receptor beta chains below were found in one sample sequenced in a study of read filtering for tumor transcriptome and immune sequencing. Molecular barcoded adaptors covering alpha/delta and beta/gamma chains were used on approximately 400 ng RNA. TCRdb redid the calling of the reads with MiXCR, one entry per CDR3 protein. Of 100,000 to 150,000 distinct CDR3 sequences listed, less than 15% are singletons. Sequenced material: a population of CD138-negative cells sorted from bone marrow. The receptors originated from a donor over 35 with multiple myeloma.

This clonotype showed up many times. This sequence joins TRBV29-1 and TRBJ1-2; D possibly corresponds to TRBD1 (5 bases). V lost 1 base, J lost 4 bases, and 13 bases lay in between. The CDR3 consists of 14 residues. CDR1 is SQVTM, CDR2 ANQGSEA, per germline. CDR3 region: CSVEGAGKTYGYTF. The CDR3 DNA reads TGCAGCGTTGAAGGGGCAGGGAAGACCTATGGCTACACCTTC. The whole variable domain, filled in from reference TRBV29-1 and TRBJ1-2, reads SAVISQKPSRDICQRGTSLTIQCQVDSQVTMMFWYRQQPGQSLTLIATANQGSEATYESGFVIDKFPISRPNLTFSTLTVSNMSPEDSSIYLCSVEGAGKTYGYTFGSGTRLTVV.

In its sample, this clonotype was seen many times. The chain carries TRBV15 and TRBJ2-3; D call uncertain. Germline values: CDR1 LNHNV, CDR2 YYDKDF (reference sequence). V gave up 3 bases and J gave up 2 bases, with 6 bases separating them. This CDR3 comprises 13 residues. The CDR3 bases are TGTGCCACCAGCAGGGTCCTCACAGATACGCAGTATTTT. Encoded protein: CATSRVLTDTQYF.